A single sample is the source of the 26 T cell receptor beta chains below, sequenced in a study of blood T cell repertoires in COVID-19. TCRdb's copy holds only in-frame clones and misses some; the assay was immunoSEQ multiplex PCR. This repertoire shows hundreds of thousands of clones, 70% to 90% found once; its top ten account for roughly 8.9%. The sequenced material came from PBMCs or T cells enriched from blood (not recorded which). The receptor set was obtained from a woman between 40 and 50 years old who had recovered from COVID-19.

V gene TRBV30 combines with J gene TRBJ1-1, with D tentatively TRBD1 (5 bases). Germline V gene data show CDR1 as GTSNPN and CDR2 as SVGIG (reference sequence). This CDR3 contains 13 residues. Trimming stripped 3 bases from V and 4 bases from J, with 12 bases between. This CDR3 reads CAWRRLGGTEAFF. The CDR3, as DNA: TGTGCCTGGAGAAGACTGGGGGGCACTGAAGCTTTCTTT.

The genes are TRBV27 and TRBJ2-7; D may be TRBD1 (5 bases). The CDR3 loop spans 13 amino acids. Per germline, CDR1 MNHEY and CDR2 SMNVEV (reference sequence). V lost 4 bases, J lost 0 bases, and 7 bases lay in between. The CDR3 spells CASSYRSSYEQYF. The CDR3 bases are TGTGCCAGCAGTTACAGGAGCTCCTACGAGCAGTACTTC.

Comments on this clone: Other DNA sequences in the sample encode the same CDR3. The chain joins TRBV5-1 to TRBJ1-2; a possible D gene is TRBD1 (5 bases). The CDR3 runs to 13 residues. From germline, CDR1 is SGHRS and CDR2 YFSETQ. The V end lost 0 bases, the J end lost 2 bases, and 5 bases lay between the germline ends. The CDR3: CASSLDRNYGYTF. The CDR3 bases are TGCGCCAGCAGCTTGGACAGGAACTATGGCTACACCTTC.

This clone was recorded once. The chain has TRBV29-1 and TRBJ1-2; weak D call: TRBD1 (5 bases). The CDR3 extends over 13 amino acids. The germline V gene has CDR1 SQVTM and CDR2 ANQGSEA. V lost 0 bases to trimming and J lost 4 bases, with 9 bases between them. The CDR3 DNA reads TGCAGCGTTGAAGATCGGGGGATCTATGGCTACACCTTC. It translates to CSVEDRGIYGYTF. Together with reference TRBV29-1 and TRBJ1-2, the CDR3 gives the full variable domain: SAVISQKPSRDICQRGTSLTIQCQVDSQVTMMFWYRQQPGQSLTLIATANQGSEATYESGFVIDKFPISRPNLTFSTLTVSNMSPEDSSIYLCSVEDRGIYGYTFGSGTRLTVV.

The chain has TRBV5-1 and TRBJ2-1; TRBD2 might be the D (6 bases). CDR1 and CDR2 from the germline V gene are SGHRS and YFSETQ. This CDR3 comprises 15 residues. The ends were cut back, 4 bases at V and 4 bases at J, with 15 bases in the middle. CDR3 protein: CASSGGDVGYNEQFF. DNA for the CDR3: TGCGCCAGCAGCGGAGGGGATGTGGGGTACAATGAGCAGTTCTTC.

The chain carries TRBV19 and TRBJ1-4, with 8 bases identical to TRBD1. This CDR3 spans 16 amino acids. V dropped 6 bases and J dropped 3; count of bases not matched to a gene: 9. From germline, CDR1 is LNHDA and CDR2 SQIVND (reference sequence). The CDR3 here is CASSFGQGKANEKLFF. CDR3 in DNA: TGTGCCAGTAGCTTCGGACAGGGCAAGGCTAATGAAAAACTGTTTTTT.

As DNA, the CDR3 is TGTGCCAGCAGTTCGACAGGGGTAGGAAATTCACCCCTCCACTTT. It specifies CASSSTGVGNSPLHF. The J gene is TRBJ1-6, the V gene TRBV28; TRBD1 agrees at 8 bases. CDR1 MDHEN and CDR2 SYDVKM come from the germline V gene. CDR3 length equals 15 residues. Trimming cost V 4 bases and J 7 bases; bases outside gene matches: 6.

This chain connects TRBV7-9 to TRBJ2-3; possible D gene TRBD2, 7 bases. Trimming took off 7 bases at V and 4 bases at J, with 15 bases between the two ends. The CDR3 has 14 amino acids. Looked up from germline, CDR1 is SEHNR and CDR2 is FQNEAQ (reference sequence). The CDR3 bases are TGTGCCAGCACTTGGGGGGGCCGCGCAGATACGCAGTATTTT. This codes for CASTWGGRADTQYF.

J is TRBJ2-2 and V is TRBV5-3, with TRBD2 as a possible D gene (6 bases). TRBV5-3 is marked as an open reading frame, function uncertain. V was cut by 3 bases and J by 0 bases, with 15 bases left in between. This CDR3 is 17 amino acids long. CDR3 loop: CARSYEPGLPNTGELFF. As DNA, the CDR3 is TGTGCCAGAAGCTACGAACCGGGACTCCCGAACACCGGGGAGCTGTTTTTT.

The gene calls are TRBV12-3 or TRBV12-4 and TRBJ2-1; D is unresolved. The CDR3 runs to 12 residues. V was clipped by 6 bases and J by 5 bases, with 8 bases between them. This chain's CDR3 is CASSSFDNEQFF. DNA of the CDR3: TGTGCCAGCAGCAGTTTTGACAATGAGCAGTTCTTC.

V gene TRBV28 combines with J gene TRBJ1-2; no clear D. The CDR3 loop spans 15 amino acids. V dropped 10 bases and J dropped 0 bases, with 18 bases sitting between them. Germline V gene lookup returns CDR1 MDHEN and CDR2 SYDVKM. CDR3 DNA: TGTGCCATTTCCCGACAACGACCCTCTAACTATGGCTACACCTTC. Amino acid sequence: CAISRQRPSNYGYTF.

CDR3 in DNA: TGCGCCAGCAGCCAATTTACAGGTTTTAGGGCTGTGGAGCTGTTTTTT. Residues: CASSQFTGFRAVELFF. The chain recombines TRBV4-1 with TRBJ2-2; a weak D match, TRBD1 (5 bases). V gave up 2 bases and J gave up 10 bases, with 20 bases separating them. The CDR3 covers 16 residues. Germline loops: CDR1 MGHRA, CDR2 YSYEKL.

V is TRBV7-3 and J is TRBJ2-3; D is unresolved. V lost 0 bases and J lost 7, with 8 bases in between. The CDR3 is made up of 13 amino acids. CDR1 is SGHTA, CDR2 FQGTGA, per germline. The DNA of the CDR3 is TGTGCCAGCAGCTTAACTACAGAAAATACGCAGTATTTT. It is translated as CASSLTTENTQYF.

J is TRBJ1-6 and V is TRBV5-8, with 12 bases lining up with TRBD1. Germline CDR1 is SGHTS and CDR2 is YDEGEE. Trimming at V came to 5 bases and at J to 6 bases, leaving 6 bases not matched to a gene. This CDR3 comprises 16 residues. CDR3 amino acids: CASSPGTGGFNSPLHF. The CDR3 nucleotides are TGTGCCAGCAGTCCGGGGACAGGGGGCTTTAATTCACCCCTCCACTTT.

The V gene is TRBV5-6, the J gene TRBJ2-2; no definite D call. The V gene's germline CDR1 is SGHDT and CDR2 YYEEEE. This CDR3 spans 16 amino acids. V lost 3 bases and J 4 bases, leaving 16 bases between the germline ends. CDR3 sequence (DNA): TGTGCCAGCAGCTCGTACGGCAGGAAGAGCACCGGGGAGCTGTTTTTT. It encodes CASSSYGRKSTGELFF.

The chain has TRBV7-2 and TRBJ1-5; D unclear. This CDR3 spans 13 amino acids. CDR1 is SGHTA, CDR2 FQGNSA, per germline. Trimming stripped 6 bases from V and 4 bases from J, with 10 bases between. CDR3 nucleotide sequence: TGTGCCAGCAGTAAAAGCAGGAATCAGCCCCAGCATTTT. Encoded protein: CASSKSRNQPQHF. The variable domain in full, completed from reference TRBV7-2 and TRBJ1-5, reads GAGVSQSPSNKVTEKGKDVELRCDPISGHTALYWYRQSLGQGLEFLIYFQGNSAPDKSGLPSDRFSAERTGGSVSTLTIQRTQQEDSAVYLCASSKSRNQPQHFGDGTRLSIL.

The CDR3 sequence is CASRTNRGNEQYF. As DNA, the CDR3 is TGTGCCAGCAGAACAAACAGGGGGAACGAGCAGTACTTC. The V and J genes are TRBV12-3 or TRBV12-4 and TRBJ2-7, with TRBD1 matching over 8 bases. This CDR3 is built from 13 residues. The V and J ends lost 6 bases and 5 bases, in that order; junction bases with no gene match: 6.

The chain is built from TRBV27 and TRBJ2-5; D ambiguous. CDR1 is MNHEY, CDR2 SMNVEV, per germline (reference sequence). The V gene lost 3 bases and the J gene lost 7 bases, with 15 bases spanning the gap. This CDR3 region has 14 residues. The CDR3 region has the DNA TGTGCCAGCAGTTTGCAACGTTCCGTGAGGACCCAGTACTTC. Amino acids: CASSLQRSVRTQYF.

The rearrangement joins TRBV28 to TRBJ1-2; a weak D match, TRBD1 (6 bases). The CDR3 length is 15 residues. V dropped 8 bases and J dropped 4 bases, with 20 bases sitting between them. The germline CDR1 and CDR2 sequences are MDHEN and SYDVKM. The CDR3 is CASVGAAKGSYGYTF. For the CDR3, the DNA is TGTGCCAGCGTGGGGGCAGCCAAAGGTTCCTATGGCTACACCTTC.

CDR3 nucleotide sequence: TGTGCCAGCTCACCACAGTCACAGGGGGCTGACTACACCTTC. As protein: CASSPQSQGADYTF. The chain employs TRBV18 and TRBJ1-2; 9 positions agree with TRBD1. The CDR3 loop spans 14 amino acids. Losses at the gene ends were 1 base for V and 10 bases for J; bases not matched to a gene: 7. Looked up from germline, CDR1 is KGHSH and CDR2 is LQKENI.

The V gene is TRBV24-1, the J gene TRBJ1-3, with TRBD1 as a possible D gene (6 bases). V gave up 1 base and J gave up 0 bases, with 15 bases separating them. Germline assignment: CDR1 KGHDR and CDR2 SFDVKD. This CDR3 contains 18 residues. This CDR3 reads CATSDFARQEDSGNTIYF. The DNA of the CDR3 is TGTGCCACCAGTGATTTCGCCCGACAGGAAGACTCTGGAAACACCATATATTTT.

This chain uses TRBV9 with TRBJ1-5, with D maybe TRBD1 (5 bases). Germline values: CDR1 SGDLS, CDR2 YYNGEE. CDR3 length: 14 residues. The V and J ends lost 0 bases and 4 bases respectively, with 8 bases between them. CDR3 sequence reads: CASSVEAGNQPQHF. Written as DNA, the CDR3 is TGTGCCAGCAGCGTAGAGGCAGGGAATCAGCCCCAGCATTTT.

V usage is TRBV5-1 and J usage is TRBJ2-3; tentative D call: TRBD1 (8 bases). The CDR3 consists of 14 residues. CDR1 is SGHRS, CDR2 YFSETQ, per germline. V gave up 4 bases and J gave up 6 bases, with 15 bases separating them. The CDR3 reads CASSTDRGGDTQYF. The CDR3 coding sequence is TGCGCCAGCAGCACCGACAGGGGAGGGGATACGCAGTATTTT.

V and J are TRBV5-4 and TRBJ2-3; D is possibly TRBD2 (5 bases). Trimming stripped 4 bases from V and 6 bases from J, with 12 bases between. The CDR3 consists of 13 residues. The germline V gene has CDR1 SGHNT and CDR2 YYREEE (reference sequence). The CDR3 loop reads CASSKAGPDTQYF. The CDR3 nucleotides are TGTGCCAGCAGCAAGGCGGGTCCCGATACGCAGTATTTT.

The genes are TRBV28 and TRBJ1-2; 9 bases agree with TRBD1. Germline loops: CDR1 MDHEN, CDR2 SYDVKM. V lost 0 bases to trimming and J lost 7 bases; unmatched junction nucleotides: 3. The CDR3 contains 14 residues. CDR3 coding DNA: TGTGCCAGCAGTTTATGGGGACAGGGTCTTGGCTACACCTTC. This codes for CASSLWGQGLGYTF.

J is TRBJ1-1 and V is TRBV6-1; D is possibly TRBD1 (6 bases). The CDR3 sequence is 18 residues long. Germline CDR1 is MNHNS and CDR2 is SASEGT. Trimming cost V 2 bases and J 3 bases, with 22 bases left between them. The CDR3 bases are TGTGCCAGCAGTGAACCACAGGGTCGATTCTGGGGATACACTGAAGCTTTCTTT. It yields the protein CASSEPQGRFWGYTEAFF.